This TCR beta chain comes out of a study of T-cell memory formation after mild COVID-19. Overall study results and limits: The study found balanced CD4/CD8 in clones contracting day 15 to 85 and a CD4+ lean in later expanders. Some responding clones appeared in pre-infection memory, suggesting cross-reactive memory joined. Clones that contracted clustered mainly in CM and EM if CD4+ and in EMRA if CD8+.

Barcoded TCR alpha and TCR beta cDNA libraries with UMIs came from 5'RACE using constant-segment primers. TCRdb processed the 5' RACE reads anew with MiXCR; each CDR3 protein has one entry. Seen here are about 260,000 distinct CDR3 sequences, around 15% observed once, and the top ten hold over 20%. V lost 1 base and J 8 bases, leaving 3 bases between the germline ends. Germline V lookup: CDR1 SEHNR, CDR2 FQNEAQ (reference sequence). The CDR3 sequence is 11 residues long. This clonotype showed up just a few times. The antigen is not known. The TCR originated in a man aged 18-30 years who had mild COVID-19 (a few samples of this study predate the infection). Cell type and time point are not known. The sample taken for sequencing was PBMCs or a T cell subset sorted from them (not recorded which). V gene TRBV7-9 combines with J gene TRBJ2-1; no reliable D call. CDR3: CASSLVDEQFF. CDR3 DNA sequence: TGTGCCAGCAGCTTAGTCGATGAGCAGTTCTTC. The whole variable domain, remainder taken from reference TRBV7-9 and TRBJ2-1, is DTGVSQNPRHKITKRGQNVTFRCDPISEHNRLYWYRQTLGQGPEFLTYFQNEAQLEKSRLLSDRFSAERPKGSFSTLEIQRTEQGDSAMYLCASSLVDEQFFGPGTRLTVL.